Shown below are 30 T cell receptor beta chains from a single sample sequenced in a study of cytomegalovirus exposure and HLA in healthy donors (dated by TCRdb to between 2016 and 2019). Libraries were prepared through the immunoSEQ multiplex PCR assay. For the multiplex PCR, a mixture combining 60 forward primers for TCR Vbeta segments and 13 reverse primers for TCR Jbeta segments was used. TCRdb stores this immuneACCESS table with in-frame sequences only. Part of the clones is absent; in the studies checked, under half of the shortfall reflects unresolved V genes, and no reason is known for the rest. The table for this sample lists about 98,000 clones; around 80% of them were counted only once. Roughly 1.5% of the sample is taken by the ten largest. Sequencing input: PBMCs. These receptors all come from a man in his forties or fifties in good health and CMV-seronegative.

This clone has a handful of counts. CDR3 sequence reads: CASSLVQGANQPQHF. The CDR3 DNA sequence: TGTGCCAGCAGCTTAGTCCAGGGGGCGAATCAGCCCCAGCATTTT. This chain links TRBV7-6 with TRBJ1-5; 8 positions agree with TRBD1. With 1 base clipped from V and 4 bases from J, the junction kept 3 bases outside the gene matches. The CDR3 totals 15 residues. Germline V gene lookup returns CDR1 SGHVS and CDR2 FNYEAQ.

On this clone itself: A junction boundary mismatches the germline segment, possibly from a read error. The genes are TRBV5-6 and TRBJ2-7; D may be TRBD1 (5 bases). The length of the CDR3 is 13 residues. Germline assignment: CDR1 SGHDT and CDR2 YYEEEE. The CDR3 loop reads CASSSPPGRVVDF. In DNA form, the CDR3 reads TGTGCCAGCAGCAGCCCACCGGGCAGGGTAGTAGACTTC.

This chain joins TRBV5-1 and TRBJ1-3; perhaps TRBD1 as D (6 bases). V lost 4 bases and J 7 bases, leaving 15 bases between the germline ends. The CDR3 length is 14 residues. The germline gives CDR1 SGHRS, CDR2 YFSETQ. The CDR3 DNA sequence: TGCGCCAGCAGCCTACAGGACAGCCGGAACACCATATATTTT. It codes for CASSLQDSRNTIYF.

The chain carries TRBV6-1 and TRBJ2-1; 12 nucleotides line up with TRBD2. The germline V gene encodes CDR1 MNHNS and CDR2 SASEGT. The CDR3 is 15 residues long. The trim removed 2 bases at V and 9 bases at J, leaving 5 bases unmatched. Here the CDR3 reads CASSESSGGAIEQFF. DNA of the CDR3: TGTGCCAGCAGTGAATCTAGCGGGGGGGCGATTGAGCAGTTCTTC.

This clone was seen only a few times. V usage is TRBV4-1 and J usage is TRBJ2-7; a weak D match, TRBD1 (6 bases). The germline V and J ends were trimmed by 1 base and 2 bases, with 9 bases remaining between them. Germline values: CDR1 MGHRA, CDR2 YSYEKL. The CDR3 is 14 amino acids. CDR3 residues: CASSQGNRAYEQYF. CDR3 sequence (DNA): TGCGCCAGCAGCCAAGGGAACAGGGCCTACGAGCAGTACTTC.

CDR3 DNA: TGCGCCAGCAGCTTCCGACTAGCGGGGGGCACAGATACGCAGTATTTT. Its protein product is CASSFRLAGGTDTQYF. V usage is TRBV5-1 and J usage is TRBJ2-3; 12 bases fit TRBD2. The CDR3 has 16 residues. Germline values: CDR1 SGHRS, CDR2 YFSETQ. V lost 2 bases and J lost 1; bases outside the gene matches: 2. Variable domain in full (rest from reference TRBV5-1 and TRBJ2-3): KAGVTQTPRYLIKTRGQQVTLSCSPISGHRSVSWYQQTPGQGLQFLFEYFSETQRNKGNFPGRFSGRQFSNSRSEMNVSTLELGDSALYLCASSFRLAGGTDTQYFGPGTRLTVL.

This clone has a handful of counts. J is TRBJ1-1 and V is TRBV7-2; 9 bases align to TRBD1. V dropped 2 bases and J dropped 4; count of bases not matched to a gene: 2. Germline V gene sequence: CDR1 SGHTA, CDR2 FQGNSA. The CDR3 totals 14 residues. The CDR3 DNA reads as TGTGCCAGCAGCTTAACAGGGGGCACCACTGAAGCTTTCTTT. Its translation is CASSLTGGTTEAFF. The complete variable domain, with remaining parts taken from reference TRBV7-2 and TRBJ1-1, reads GAGVSQSPSNKVTEKGKDVELRCDPISGHTALYWYRQSLGQGLEFLIYFQGNSAPDKSGLPSDRFSAERTGGSVSTLTIQRTQQEDSAVYLCASSLTGGTTEAFFGQGTRLTVV.

The chain uses TRBV2 and TRBJ1-5; possible D gene TRBD1, 6 bases. Trimming removed 5 bases at V and 0 bases at J, with 14 bases between. Looked up from germline, CDR1 is SNHLY and CDR2 is FYNNEI. The CDR3 is 16 amino acids. The CDR3 region is CASSLFGQYSNQPQHF. The CDR3 DNA follows: TGTGCCAGCAGTCTCTTCGGACAGTATAGCAATCAGCCCCAGCATTTT.

The chain carries TRBV28 and TRBJ2-1, with TRBD1 identical over 9 bases. V dropped 4 bases and J dropped 6; count of bases not matched to a gene: 19. The CDR3 is made up of 19 amino acids. Looked up from germline, CDR1 is MDHEN and CDR2 is SYDVKM. CDR3 DNA: TGTGCCAGCAGTTCCTCCCTGGGACAGGGTACTTATGGTGTCAATGAGCAGTTCTTC. Protein sequence: CASSSSLGQGTYGVNEQFF.

V usage is TRBV7-2 and J usage is TRBJ1-5; D is undetermined. Germline assignment: CDR1 SGHTA and CDR2 FQGNSA. The CDR3 consists of 15 residues. With 4 bases removed from V and 5 bases from J, the gap between germline ends came to 15 bases. CDR3 in DNA: TGTGCCAGCAGCTCGGACTCCCGTTTAGATCAGCCCCAGCATTTT. This encodes CASSSDSRLDQPQHF.

The chain joins TRBV5-1 to TRBJ1-1; D remains ambiguous. CDR1 and CDR2 (germline): SGHRS, YFSETQ. Between the trimmed V and J ends, which lost 1 base and 7 bases, there was a span of 11 bases. CDR3 length equals 13 residues. In DNA form, the CDR3 reads TGCGCCAGCAGCTTGTCTTCACAACGTGAAGCTTTCTTT. It translates to CASSLSSQREAFF.

V is TRBV7-9 and J is TRBJ2-2, with D perhaps matching TRBD1 (6 bases). The CDR3 loop spans 15 amino acids. Germline V gene lookup returns CDR1 SEHNR and CDR2 FQNEAQ (reference sequence). V lost 5 bases and J 1 base, leaving 11 bases between the germline ends. CDR3 sequence (DNA): TGTGCCAGCAGCCCACAGGGAAAGAACACCGGGGAGCTGTTTTTT. Translation gives CASSPQGKNTGELFF.

This rearrangement joins TRBV25-1 to TRBJ2-3; the match to TRBD1 covers 8 bases. The J segment lost 5 bases and the V segment lost 4 bases, leaving 5 bases of the junction unmatched. The CDR3 contains 14 residues. Per the germline V gene, CDR1 is MGHDK and CDR2 is SYGVNS. The CDR3: CASSATGAGDTQYF. CDR3 sequence (DNA): TGTGCCAGCAGTGCGACAGGGGCGGGAGATACGCAGTATTTT.

This clone was seen a few times. This CDR3 reads CASMDSLNSPLHF. DNA of the CDR3: TGTGCCAGTATGGACAGTTTAAATTCACCCCTCCACTTT. V gene TRBV28 combines with J gene TRBJ1-6, with D perhaps matching TRBD1 (6 bases). Germline CDR1 reads MDHEN; CDR2 reads SYDVKM. The CDR3 covers 13 residues. Trimming took off 9 bases at V and 7 bases at J, with 13 bases between the two ends.

This clone occurred a few times. The gene calls are TRBV19 and TRBJ1-1; D might be TRBD1 (6 bases). The CDR3 is made up of 13 amino acids. V was shortened by 10 bases and J by 5 bases, with 17 bases between the two germline ends. CDR1 is LNHDA, CDR2 SQIVND, per germline (reference sequence). CDR3 amino acids: CATGTIEQTEAFF. In DNA, the CDR3 is TGTGCCACCGGGACAATCGAACAGACTGAAGCTTTCTTT.

This clone was counted once. This chain joins TRBV6-4 and TRBJ1-1; no clear D. The CDR3 extends over 13 amino acids. The germline V gene has CDR1 MRHNA and CDR2 SNTAGT. Trimming took 4 bases from V and 4 from J, leaving 10 bases between them. The CDR3 bases are TGTGCCAGCAGTGTAACCCCAGGCACTGAAGCTTTCTTT. Protein sequence: CASSVTPGTEAFF.

The CDR3 loop reads CASSLVFSTGGNQPQHF. The CDR3 nucleotides are TGTGCCAGCAGCTTGGTCTTTTCAACCGGGGGCAATCAGCCCCAGCATTTT. The V and J genes are TRBV5-5 and TRBJ1-5; D is undetermined. Germline V gene sequence: CDR1 SGHKS, CDR2 YYEKEE (reference sequence). The CDR3 spans 17 residues. V lost 0 bases and J 2 bases, leaving 15 bases between the germline ends.

The rearrangement joins TRBV7-9 to TRBJ1-4; TRBD1 is a possible D gene (6 bases). The CDR3 is 15 amino acids. CDR1 and CDR2 (germline): SEHNR, FQNEAQ (reference sequence). V was trimmed by 7 bases and J by 4 bases, leaving 16 bases between them. CDR3 in amino acids: CASMIPGHRNEKLFF. CDR3 bases: TGTGCCAGCATGATACCGGGACACCGTAATGAAAAACTGTTTTTT.

V gene TRBV6-4 combines with J gene TRBJ2-3, with 11 positions matching TRBD2. This CDR3 is built from 14 residues. Germline V lookup: CDR1 MRHNA, CDR2 SNTAGT. After removal of 5 bases from V and 6 bases from J, the junction contained 4 bases not matched to a gene. CDR3 protein: CASSLAGGLDTQYF. The CDR3 DNA sequence: TGTGCCAGCAGTTTAGCGGGGGGGCTGGATACGCAGTATTTT.

The chain carries TRBV7-9 and TRBJ1-2; D possibly corresponds to TRBD1 (5 bases). Deletions cut 2 bases from V and 6 bases from J, with 13 bases between. Germline assignment: CDR1 SEHNR and CDR2 FQNEAQ (reference sequence). This CDR3 has 14 amino acids. Here the CDR3 DNA reads TGTGCCAGCAGCTTAACCGCTGGGGCCGATGGCTACACCTTC. It specifies CASSLTAGADGYTF.

This clone appeared a few times. J is TRBJ2-3 and V is TRBV5-8; 10 positions agree with TRBD2. J lost 2 bases, V lost 0 bases, and 3 bases had no gene match. The CDR3 is 16 residues long. The germline CDR1 and CDR2 sequences are SGHTS and YDEGEE. In nucleotides, the CDR3 is TGTGCCAGCAGCTTGGATAGCGGGGGGCTCACAGATACGCAGTATTTT. Its translation: CASSLDSGGLTDTQYF.

The V call is TRBV6-5, the J call TRBJ2-7; 10 nucleotides match TRBD1. Trimming removed 6 bases from V and 0 bases from J; junction bases left unmatched: 5. CDR1 is MNHEY, CDR2 SVGAGI, per germline. The CDR3 totals 15 residues. CDR3 nucleotides: TGTGCCAGCAGGAGGGGGACAGGGGACTCCTACGAGCAGTACTTC. This codes for CASRRGTGDSYEQYF.

This chain links TRBV30 with TRBJ1-2; 7 positions agree with TRBD1. V lost 0 bases, J lost 2 bases, and 9 bases stayed unmatched. This CDR3 is 16 amino acids long. CDR1 and CDR2 from the germline V gene are GTSNPN and SVGIG (reference sequence). The chain's CDR3 is CAWSVPRDSSNYGYTF. The CDR3 DNA sequence: TGTGCCTGGAGTGTACCCCGGGACAGTTCAAACTATGGCTACACCTTC. Based on the CDR3 plus reference TRBV30 and TRBJ1-2, the full variable domain is SQTIHQWPATLVQPVGSPLSLECTVEGTSNPNLYWYRQAAGRGLQLLFYSVGIGQISSEVPQNLSASRPQDRQFILSSKKLLLSDSGFYLCAWSVPRDSSNYGYTFGSGTRLTVV.

Here the CDR3 DNA reads TGTGCCAGCAGTGGGACTAGCGGGGGGCGCAGGGATGAGCAGTTCTTC. Translation gives CASSGTSGGRRDEQFF. V gene TRBV9 combines with J gene TRBJ2-1; 15 nucleotides match TRBD2. From germline, CDR1 is SGDLS and CDR2 YYNGEE. CDR3 length: 16 residues. V dropped 5 bases and J dropped 8; count of bases not matched to a gene: 8.

This chain connects TRBV2 to TRBJ2-1, with 7 bases lining up with TRBD2. The CDR3 is 12 residues long. The trim removed 7 bases at V and 15 bases at J, leaving 12 bases unmatched. The germline CDR1 and CDR2 sequences are SNHLY and FYNNEI. The CDR3 loop is CASKPSERGWFF. CDR3 DNA: TGTGCCAGCAAACCATCCGAGCGGGGTTGGTTCTTC.

This rearrangement joins TRBV9 to TRBJ2-5, with 11 bases identical to TRBD1. Germline V gene lookup returns CDR1 SGDLS and CDR2 YYNGEE. CDR3 length: 15 residues. Germline trimming cut 0 bases from V and 5 bases from J; bases unmatched to any gene: 3. CDR3 loop: CASSVEWTGGETQYF. CDR3 DNA: TGTGCCAGCAGCGTAGAGTGGACAGGGGGCGAGACCCAGTACTTC. The entire variable domain, with the rest obtained from reference TRBV9 and TRBJ2-5, is as follows: DSGVTQTPKHLITATGQRVTLRCSPRSGDLSVYWYQQSLDQGLQFLIQYYNGEERAKGNILERFSAQQFPDLHSELNLSSLELGDSALYFCASSVEWTGGETQYFGPGTRLLVL.

The chain is built from TRBV19 and TRBJ2-2, with 9 bases identical to TRBD2. There are 16 residues in the CDR3. The trim removed 7 bases at V and 5 bases at J, leaving 11 bases unmatched. In germline, CDR1 is LNHDA, CDR2 SQIVND (reference sequence). Here the CDR3 DNA reads TGTGCCAGTACCCCTGGGGCGGGGGGGCCAACCGGGGAGCTGTTTTTT. This translates into CASTPGAGGPTGELFF.

V is TRBV11-2 and J is TRBJ2-5; D may be TRBD2 (5 bases). Between the trimmed V and J ends, which lost 6 bases and 4 bases, there was a span of 12 bases. CDR3 size: 13 residues. The germline V gene encodes CDR1 SGHAT and CDR2 FQNNGV. The CDR3 region has the DNA TGTGCCAGCAGGAAGAGTGCGGGAGAGACCCAGTACTTC. It codes for CASRKSAGETQYF.

This sequence joins TRBV7-4 and TRBJ2-2, with 8 positions matching TRBD2. Germline loops: CDR1 SGHVT, CDR2 SQSDAQ. The V gene end was trimmed by 3 bases and the J gene end by 2 bases; junction bases not matched to a gene: 11. The CDR3 has 18 residues. CDR3 DNA sequence: TGTGCCAGCAGCTTCCCCCGGGGGGGTTGGAGAAACACCGGGGAGCTGTTTTTT. This gives the protein CASSFPRGGWRNTGELFF.

The rearrangement joins TRBV19 to TRBJ2-2; the match to TRBD1 covers 9 bases. The length of the CDR3 is 15 residues. From germline, CDR1 is LNHDA and CDR2 SQIVND (reference sequence). V shed 3 bases, J shed 7 bases, and the junction held 6 bases outside the gene matches. The CDR3 DNA reads as TGTGCCAGTAGTATCCCGGGACAGGGTCGCGGGGAGCTGTTTTTT. This encodes CASSIPGQGRGELFF.